Here is one T cell receptor (beta chain) with its context. The data belong to a study of blood T cell repertoires in COVID-19. The protocol was immunoSEQ multiplex PCR, while the TCRdb copy is restricted to in-frame clones and leaves out a portion. The table includes 130,000 or so clones, just over 85% detected once. CDR1 and CDR2 (germline): LNHNV, YYDKDF (reference sequence). This CDR3 has 14 amino acids. With 3 bases removed from V and 1 base from J, the gap between germline ends came to 9 bases. Specimen: peripheral blood. This chain uses TRBV15 with TRBJ2-5; possibly TRBD1 for D (5 bases). This receptor was identified in a woman aged 55-70 years with acute or convalescent COVID-19. CDR3 sequence (DNA): TGTGCCACCAGCAGGACAGCGTTCCAAGAGACCCAGTACTTC. Amino acids: CATSRTAFQETQYF.